These 30 T cell receptor beta chains share one sample of origin, sequenced in a study of brain T cells in children with intractable seizures. Clones were read by immunoSEQ multiplex PCR, and TCRdb kept only the in-frame ones, dropping some. In the table there are some 64,000 clones, around 95% of which are singletons. This sample comprised peripheral blood, obtained at surgery. All receptors derive from a boy under two years old with focal cortical dysplasia and intractable seizures.

This clone was detected only once. The J gene is TRBJ2-7, the V gene TRBV14; 8 bases match TRBD2. The junction had 7 bases not matched to a gene; V was cut back by 4 bases and J by 2 bases. CDR1 and CDR2 (germline): SGHDN, FVKESK. The CDR3 has 15 amino acids. The chain's CDR3 is CASSRSGGVTYEQYF. In DNA form, the CDR3 reads TGTGCCAGCAGCCGATCGGGGGGGGTCACCTACGAGCAGTACTTC.

The V call is TRBV27, the J call TRBJ1-1, with a weak D call TRBD1 (5 bases). This CDR3 is built from 14 residues. The ends were cut back, 3 bases at V and 2 bases at J, with 10 bases in the middle. CDR1 is MNHEY, CDR2 SMNVEV, per germline (reference sequence). For the CDR3, the DNA is TGTGCCAGCAGTTTCGGCCAGGGTAACACTGAAGCTTTCTTT. It specifies CASSFGQGNTEAFF.

This chain joins TRBV12-3 or TRBV12-4 and TRBJ1-5; D remains unclear. Trimming left V 3 bases short and J 4 bases short, with 4 bases between. This CDR3 has 12 amino acids. CDR3 in DNA: TGTGCCAGCAGTTTTCTAAATCAGCCCCAGCATTTT. Its translation is CASSFLNQPQHF.

This chain's CDR3 is CASSSGQPREQYF. CDR3 in DNA: TGTGCCAGCAGCTCGGGACAGCCGAGGGAGCAGTACTTC. The rearrangement links TRBV7-2 to TRBJ2-7; 7 positions agree with TRBD1. Trimming removed 4 bases from V and 7 bases from J; junction bases left unmatched: 7. The CDR3 has 13 amino acids. Germline V gene lookup returns CDR1 SGHTA and CDR2 FQGNSA.

J is TRBJ2-7 and V is TRBV10-1, with a possible D match to TRBD2 (6 bases). This CDR3 has 15 residues. Germline loops: CDR1 WNHNN, CDR2 SYGVQD (reference sequence). Trimming took 0 bases from V and 3 from J, leaving 12 bases between them. CDR3 nucleotides: TGCGCCAGCAGTGAGTCTACCTCGGGAGACTACGAGCAGTACTTC. Translating it yields CASSESTSGDYEQYF.

This chain uses TRBV28 with TRBJ1-3, with a weak D call TRBD1 (5 bases). Trimming pared 3 bases from V and 0 bases from J, leaving 12 bases between. CDR3 length: 16 amino acids. Germline CDR1 is MDHEN and CDR2 is SYDVKM. The CDR3 DNA follows: TGTGCCAGCAGTTTCGGGGGGACTTTCTCTGGAAACACCATATATTTT. This translates into CASSFGGTFSGNTIYF.

The chain uses TRBV2 and TRBJ2-5; 8 bases agree with TRBD2. V gave up 2 bases and J gave up 9 bases; unmatched junction bases: 5. Germline V gene lookup returns CDR1 SNHLY and CDR2 FYNNEI. The CDR3 length is 13 residues. The CDR3 DNA follows: TGTGCCAGCAGTGAATCAGCGGGGGTCTCCCAGTACTTC. Its protein is CASSESAGVSQYF. Filled out from reference TRBV2 and TRBJ2-5, the complete variable domain reads EPEVTQTPSHQVTQMGQEVILRCVPISNHLYFYWYRQILGQKVEFLVSFYNNEISEKSEIFDDQFSVERPDGSNFTLKIRSTKLEDSAMYFCASSESAGVSQYFGPGTRLLVL.

The chain links TRBV6-5 to TRBJ2-2, with 9 bases aligning to TRBD2. From germline, CDR1 is MNHEY and CDR2 SVGAGI. V shed 2 bases, J shed 7 bases, and the junction held 8 bases outside the gene matches. There are 16 residues in the CDR3. The CDR3, as DNA: TGTGCCAGCAGTTACGGGTTAGCGGGGGACGGCGGGGAGCTGTTTTTT. As protein: CASSYGLAGDGGELFF.

The genes are TRBV6-6 and TRBJ1-1, with 11 bases lining up with TRBD1. V dropped 7 bases and J dropped 4; count of bases not matched to a gene: 11. Germline V gives CDR1 MNHNY, CDR2 SVGAGI (reference sequence). The length of the CDR3 is 16 residues. In DNA, the CDR3 is TGTGCCAGCATTAATGACGGACAGGGGGCGGCCACTGAAGCTTTCTTT. Its translation: CASINDGQGAATEAFF.

The chain carries TRBV7-3 and TRBJ2-1; D is perhaps TRBD1 or TRBD2 (5 bases each). V shed 1 base and J shed 9 bases, with 10 bases lying between them. The germline V gene encodes CDR1 SGHTA and CDR2 FQGTGA. The CDR3 consists of 13 residues. The CDR3 region is CASSLMVGTEQFF. The CDR3 DNA is TGTGCCAGCAGCTTAATGGTCGGGACTGAGCAGTTCTTC.

This clone was seen only once. The V and J genes are TRBV19 and TRBJ2-7, with D perhaps matching TRBD2 (5 bases). The CDR3 runs to 16 residues. Germline CDR1 LNHDA, CDR2 SQIVND (reference sequence). Trimming cost V 5 bases and J 3 bases, with 20 bases left between them. CDR3 sequence: CASSHPVASTLYEQYF. In DNA, the CDR3 is TGTGCCAGTAGTCACCCCGTGGCTAGCACTCTCTACGAGCAGTACTTC.

The V and J genes are TRBV5-4 and TRBJ1-2; D remains ambiguous. V lost 3 bases and J 4 bases, leaving 10 bases between the germline ends. Germline lookup yields CDR1 SGHNT and CDR2 YYREEE (reference sequence). The CDR3 totals 13 residues. The DNA of the CDR3 is TGTGCCAGCAGCTCATATAGACGCTATGGCTACACCTTC. Translation gives CASSSYRRYGYTF.

The chain is built from TRBV15 and TRBJ1-2; D is undetermined. Germline CDR1 is LNHNV and CDR2 is YYDKDF (reference sequence). This CDR3 has 14 residues. V was trimmed by 5 bases and J by 2 bases, leaving 12 bases between them. This CDR3 is CATSLALGNYGYTF. Written as DNA, the CDR3 is TGTGCCACCAGCCTTGCGTTGGGAAACTATGGCTACACCTTC. Filled out from reference TRBV15 and TRBJ1-2, the complete variable domain reads DAMVIQNPRYQVTQFGKPVTLSCSQTLNHNVMYWYQQKSSQAPKLLFHYYDKDFNNEADTPDNFQSRRPNTSFCFLDIRSPGLGDTAMYLCATSLALGNYGYTFGSGTRLTVV.

The chain joins TRBV2 to TRBJ2-5, with D unresolved. Trimming cost V 6 bases and J 14 bases, with 19 bases left between them. Germline V gene lookup returns CDR1 SNHLY and CDR2 FYNNEI. The CDR3 sequence is 12 residues long. The CDR3 region is CASSSIPGPPYF. CDR3 in DNA: TGTGCCAGCAGCTCGATCCCCGGTCCCCCTTACTTC.

V is TRBV7-6 and J is TRBJ1-4; D uncertain. Looked up from germline, CDR1 is SGHVS and CDR2 is FNYEAQ. The CDR3 spans 15 residues. The ends were cut back, 0 bases at V and 4 bases at J, with 9 bases in the middle. In DNA form, the CDR3 reads TGTGCCAGCAGCTTAGCTGGACCGATTAATGAAAAACTGTTTTTT. Encoded protein: CASSLAGPINEKLFF.

This chain joins TRBV7-9 and TRBJ2-7; 7 nucleotides align to TRBD1. This CDR3 is 14 amino acids long. The V gene's germline CDR1 is SEHNR and CDR2 FQNEAQ (reference sequence). Germline trimming cut 3 bases from V and 0 bases from J; bases unmatched to any gene: 2. In DNA, the CDR3 is TGTGCCAGCAGCTTCGGGGACAGCTCCTACGAGCAGTACTTC. It encodes CASSFGDSSYEQYF.

The V call is TRBV10-3, the J call TRBJ1-2; TRBD1 might be the D (5 bases). Germline assignment: CDR1 ENHRY and CDR2 SYGVKD. The CDR3 extends over 12 amino acids. Trimming cost V 6 bases and J 2 bases, with 7 bases left between them. CDR3 protein: CAISRDNYGYTF. The CDR3 coding sequence is TGTGCCATCAGCCGGGACAACTATGGCTACACCTTC.

The rearrangement uses TRBV6-5 and TRBJ1-5, with 9 bases aligning to TRBD1. There are 14 residues in the CDR3. In germline, CDR1 is MNHEY, CDR2 SVGAGI. J gave up 3 bases and V 5 bases, and 2 bases lay outside the gene matches. CDR3 nucleotide sequence: TGTGCCAGCAGTACAGGGGGCCCCAATCAGCCCCAGCATTTT. This gives the protein CASSTGGPNQPQHF.

The CDR3, as DNA: TGTGCCAGCAGGGAAACTAGCGGGGGATACGATGAGCAGTTCTTC. Amino acid sequence: CASRETSGGYDEQFF. The genes are TRBV7-2 and TRBJ2-1; 11 bases match TRBD2. CDR1 is SGHTA and CDR2 is FQGNSA in the germline V gene. The CDR3 length is 15 residues. Losses at the gene ends were 6 bases for V and 8 bases for J; bases not matched to a gene: 9.

The CDR3 here is CASSQEDRGQETQYF. The CDR3 DNA sequence: TGCGCCAGCAGCCAAGAGGACAGGGGGCAAGAGACCCAGTACTTC. The chain combines TRBV4-3 with TRBJ2-5; 10 nucleotides align to TRBD1. Germline assignment: CDR1 LGHNA and CDR2 YSLEER. CDR3 size: 15 residues. The J segment lost 2 bases and the V segment lost 0 bases, leaving 0 bases of the junction unmatched.

The gene calls are TRBV28 and TRBJ2-1; a possible D gene is TRBD2 (6 bases). The CDR3 has 16 residues. Germline V gene data show CDR1 as MDHEN and CDR2 as SYDVKM. The ends were cut back, 3 bases at V and 8 bases at J, with 20 bases in the middle. CDR3: CASSFMGVRRDYEQFF. The CDR3, as DNA: TGTGCCAGCAGTTTCATGGGGGTTCGGAGGGATTATGAGCAGTTCTTC.

The gene calls are TRBV7-3 and TRBJ2-1; D unresolved. The CDR3 runs to 14 residues. V was pared by 8 bases and J by 0 bases, with 11 bases between. Germline values: CDR1 SGHTA, CDR2 FQGTGA. CDR3 sequence (DNA): TGTGCCAGCTCTCCCAGAGCCTCCTACAATGAGCAGTTCTTC. Translating gives CASSPRASYNEQFF.

This rearrangement joins TRBV2 to TRBJ2-7; the D is unclear. V dropped 8 bases and J dropped 1 base, with 15 bases sitting between them. The CDR3 extends over 14 amino acids. From germline, CDR1 is SNHLY and CDR2 FYNNEI. CDR3 in amino acids: CASVAIATSYEQYF. In nucleotides, the CDR3 is TGTGCCAGCGTCGCAATAGCCACTTCCTACGAGCAGTACTTC.

The CDR3 DNA follows: TGTGCCAGCAGTTACACTCCCAGGGGAGGCTACGAGCAGTACTTC. It codes for CASSYTPRGGYEQYF. The V gene is TRBV6-6, the J gene TRBJ2-7; either TRBD1 or TRBD2 may fit D (6 bases each). Trimming removed 2 bases at V and 3 bases at J, with 14 bases between. The germline V gene encodes CDR1 MNHNY and CDR2 SVGAGI (reference sequence). The CDR3 loop spans 15 amino acids.

The chain combines TRBV6-5 with TRBJ2-2, with D unresolved. V gave up 10 bases and J gave up 5 bases, with 14 bases separating them. CDR1 is MNHEY, CDR2 SVGAGI, per germline. The CDR3 covers 13 residues. The CDR3 region has the DNA TGTGCCACCCGGAGAAAAATAACCGGGGAGCTGTTTTTT. Translating gives CATRRKITGELFF.

The DNA for the CDR3 is TGTGCCAGCAGTATAGACAGGGGGCGCTTGAGTGGCTACACCTTC. Its translation: CASSIDRGRLSGYTF. The chain joins TRBV25-1 to TRBJ1-2; 10 bases align to TRBD1. CDR3 length equals 15 residues. V lost 5 bases to trimming and J lost 7 bases; unmatched junction nucleotides: 10. The germline CDR1 and CDR2 sequences are MGHDK and SYGVNS.

V and J are TRBV10-3 and TRBJ2-7; 11 positions match TRBD2. Looked up from germline, CDR1 is ENHRY and CDR2 is SYGVKD. V trimming: 10 bases; J trimming: 4 bases; junction bases outside the gene matches: 6. This CDR3 comprises 13 residues. CDR3 region: CATKTSGAYEQYF. As DNA, the CDR3 is TGTGCCACCAAGACTAGCGGGGCGTACGAGCAGTACTTC.

The chain recombines TRBV7-8 with TRBJ1-2, with TRBD1 matching over 9 bases. This CDR3 is built from 15 residues. V was clipped by 0 bases and J by 6 bases; unmatched bases: 5. Germline CDR1 is SGHVS and CDR2 is FQNEAQ. The CDR3 sequence is CASSLAAGTGNGYTF. CDR3 DNA sequence: TGTGCCAGCAGCTTAGCGGCCGGGACAGGGAATGGCTACACCTTC.

The J gene is TRBJ2-1, the V gene TRBV28, with 14 bases fitting TRBD2. Germline V lookup: CDR1 MDHEN, CDR2 SYDVKM. This CDR3 has 16 residues. The V and J ends lost 5 bases and 9 bases, in that order; junction bases with no gene match: 9. The CDR3 sequence: CASSGGFGTSGSEQFF. CDR3 DNA: TGTGCCAGCAGTGGGGGATTCGGGACTAGCGGGAGTGAGCAGTTCTTC.

This clone was detected only once. The chain recombines TRBV28 with TRBJ2-1; possible D gene TRBD2, 5 bases. The CDR3 spans 14 residues. Trimming took 3 bases from V and 9 from J, leaving 15 bases between them. Germline V gene lookup returns CDR1 MDHEN and CDR2 SYDVKM. This CDR3 is CASSFSHIRGEQFF. The CDR3 DNA follows: TGTGCCAGCAGTTTTTCCCACATTCGGGGTGAGCAGTTCTTC. Together with reference TRBV28 and TRBJ2-1, the CDR3 gives the full variable domain: DVKVTQSSRYLVKRTGEKVFLECVQDMDHENMFWYRQDPGLGLRLIYFSYDVKMKEKGDIPEGYSVSREKKERFSLILESASTNQTSMYLCASSFSHIRGEQFFGPGTRLTVL.